This entry lists 10 T cell receptor beta chains sequenced from one sample in a study of cytomegalovirus exposure and HLA in healthy donors. 13 Jbeta primers and 60 Vbeta primers were used for the PCR. Sequenced by immunoSEQ multiplex PCR; TCRdb stores in-frame clones only, minus some. Of approximately 89,000 clones listed, under 75% are singletons. Material for sequencing was PBMCs. The receptors stem from a female donor in good health and CMV-seronegative.

The chain uses TRBV2 and TRBJ2-3; 8 bases are shared with TRBD2. Germline V gene sequence: CDR1 SNHLY, CDR2 FYNNEI. Trimming removed 7 bases from V and 2 bases from J; junction bases left unmatched: 8. CDR3 size: 15 residues. In DNA form, the CDR3 reads TGTGCCAGCACCCCCCAGCGGGAGCTCACAGATACGCAGTATTTT. Protein: CASTPQRELTDTQYF.

The chain carries TRBV28 and TRBJ2-3; D perhaps matches TRBD2 (6 bases). This CDR3 has 16 amino acids. With 4 bases removed from V and 2 bases from J, the gap between germline ends came to 16 bases. Germline V lookup: CDR1 MDHEN, CDR2 SYDVKM. In DNA, the CDR3 is TGTGCCAGCAGTTCCCGGTCTAGCGTATACACAGATACGCAGTATTTT. Protein: CASSSRSSVYTDTQYF.

This clone was found a few times. At the DNA level, this CDR3 is encoded by other sequences in the same sample as well. The chain couples TRBV5-1 to TRBJ2-3; TRBD2 matches at 7 bases. This CDR3 region has 13 residues. J gave up 3 bases and V 2 bases, and 0 bases lay outside the gene matches. Germline CDR1 and CDR2: SGHRS and YFSETQ. In DNA, the CDR3 is TGCGCCAGCAGCTTAGCGGGGACAGATACGCAGTATTTT. Protein product: CASSLAGTDTQYF.

V is TRBV7-9 and J is TRBJ2-3; the D is unclear. This CDR3 is 13 amino acids long. V dropped 7 bases and J dropped 0 bases, with 8 bases sitting between them. Germline V lookup: CDR1 SEHNR, CDR2 FQNEAQ (reference sequence). As DNA, the CDR3 is TGTGCCAGCACCGCGGCTAGCACAGATACGCAGTATTTT. It codes for CASTAASTDTQYF.

CDR3 sequence: CASSSGGSSYEQYF. The CDR3 nucleotides read TGTGCCAGCAGCTCAGGGGGGAGCTCCTACGAGCAGTACTTC. J is TRBJ2-7 and V is TRBV7-9, with D perhaps TRBD1 (7 bases). The germline gives CDR1 SEHNR, CDR2 FQNEAQ (reference sequence). The CDR3 extends over 14 amino acids. V lost 4 bases and J lost 0, with 10 bases in between.

This clone was observed a few times. The chain links TRBV6-5 to TRBJ2-5; perhaps TRBD2 as D (6 bases). V gave up 4 bases and J gave up 5 bases, with 14 bases separating them. The CDR3 length is 14 residues. CDR1 is MNHEY, CDR2 SVGAGI, per germline. The CDR3 region has the DNA TGTGCCAGCAGTTCCTCGGGGAGGCGGGAGACCCAGTACTTC. Translating it yields CASSSSGRRETQYF.

A word on this clone: One junction end does not reproduce the germline sequence, and a read error may be involved. The chain links TRBV7-7 to TRBJ2-5; 11 nucleotides line up with TRBD2. Germline V gene lookup returns CDR1 SSHAT and CDR2 FNYEAQ (reference sequence). There are 16 residues in the CDR3. As DNA, the CDR3 is TGTGCTAGCAGCCGTAGCGGGAGGGCAGACGGGGAGACCCAGTACTTC. Translation gives CASSRSGRADGETQYF.

Only a few counts were recorded for this clone. V and J are TRBV9 and TRBJ2-1; TRBD2 might be the D (5 bases). This CDR3 region has 13 residues. Germline V gives CDR1 SGDLS, CDR2 YYNGEE. The V end lost 6 bases, the J end lost 8 bases, and 15 bases lay between the germline ends. CDR3 sequence (DNA): TGTGCCAGCACCAAGAGGGATCTCGATGAGCAGTTCTTC. The encoded protein is CASTKRDLDEQFF. The full variable domain, in which reference TRBV9 and TRBJ2-1 provide the parts outside the CDR3, is DSGVTQTPKHLITATGQRVTLRCSPRSGDLSVYWYQQSLDQGLQFLIQYYNGEERAKGNILERFSAQQFPDLHSELNLSSLELGDSALYFCASTKRDLDEQFFGPGTRLTVL.

This clone was detected only a few times. The rearrangement joins TRBV11-2 to TRBJ2-4; D is undetermined. Germline V lookup: CDR1 SGHAT, CDR2 FQNNGV. This CDR3 contains 14 residues. V dropped 3 bases and J dropped 0 bases, with 6 bases sitting between them. CDR3 amino acids: CASSFAIAKNIQYF. The CDR3 DNA is TGTGCCAGCAGCTTTGCGATAGCCAAAAACATTCAGTACTTC.

This clone was seen once. DNA of the CDR3: TGTGCCAGCAGTGAAGGGAGGGCGTACACTGAAGCTTTCTTT. Protein: CASSEGRAYTEAFF. The J gene is TRBJ1-1, the V gene TRBV2, with unresolved D. The CDR3 is made up of 14 amino acids. Looked up from germline, CDR1 is SNHLY and CDR2 is FYNNEI. Trimming cost V 1 base and J 3 bases, with 9 bases left between them.